This T cell receptor (beta chain) emerged from a study of blood T cell repertoires in COVID-19. Across the whole study: Researchers got acute and convalescent COVID-19 samples from the United States, Italy and Spain. Sample material is recorded as cDNA or gDNA derived from T cells, B-cell-depleted T cells, or PBMCs.

In the original analysis: Nucleated cell counts were estimated from reference gene primer amplification. Produced via immunoSEQ multiplex PCR; TCRdb's table is partial and in-frame only. That table supplies the V and J calls and clone size; D and trimming were determined from the DNA. This sample carries 24,000 or so clones, around nine tenths of them seen once, and the ten largest clones take 18%. V shed 0 bases and J 4 bases; nucleotides not matched to a gene: 9. The CDR3 extends over 16 amino acids. Germline-derived CDR1 and CDR2 are SGHDT and YYEEEE. The TCR comes from a human donor with acute or convalescent COVID-19. The donor label of this sample is uncertain. Sequencing was performed on peripheral blood. The genes are TRBV5-6 and TRBJ1-1, with 7 bases identical to TRBD1. Here the CDR3 DNA reads TGTGCCAGCAGCTTGGTAGGGGGCCTGAGGGTCACTGAAGCTTTCTTT. Encoded protein: CASSLVGGLRVTEAFF.